This is a list of T cell receptor beta chains from one sample in a study of T cell responses to AZD1222 COVID-19 vaccine. Only in-frame clones appear in the TCRdb table, and some are missing; sequencing was by immunoSEQ multiplex PCR. The profile covers some 120,000 clones, with 75% to 95% appearing a single time and over 5% taken by the ten largest. This specimen was peripheral blood, taken on day 0 of AZD1222 vaccination. The receptors derive from an adult in good health. Each CDR3 is given with its conserved first and last residue. A D gene is named only where the DNA matches it firmly. Clone size is shown for a subset of rows, as once, few, many or a class of expanded clone.

V gene: TRBV19
clone size: -
D gene: TRBD2
J gene: TRBJ2-3
CDR3 protein: CASSVSSGSSTDTQYF
CDR3 DNA: TGTGCCAGCAGCGTCTCAAGCGGGAGTAGCACAGATACGCAGTATTTT

V gene: TRBV29-1
clone size: -
D gene: -
J gene: TRBJ1-2
CDR3 protein: CSVETNQYGYTF
CDR3 DNA: TGCAGCGTTGAAACAAATCAGTATGGCTACACCTTC

V gene: TRBV4-1
clone size: -
D gene: -
J gene: TRBJ2-2
CDR3 protein: CASSQVEMNTGELFF
CDR3 DNA: TGCGCCAGCAGCCAAGTGGAAATGAACACCGGGGAGCTGTTTTTT

V gene: TRBV3-1/TRBV3-2
clone size: -
D gene: -
J gene: TRBJ2-1
CDR3 protein: CASSQDEGNYNEQFF
CDR3 DNA: TGTGCCAGCAGCCAAGATGAGGGTAACTACAATGAGCAGTTCTTC

V gene: TRBV6-5
clone size: -
D gene: -
J gene: TRBJ2-7
CDR3 protein: CASRVNRFSYEQYF
CDR3 DNA: TGTGCCAGCAGGGTTAACAGGTTCTCCTACGAGCAGTACTTC

V gene: TRBV19
clone size: -
D gene: -
J gene: TRBJ2-5
CDR3 protein: CASSFRARDQETQYF
CDR3 DNA: TGTGCCAGTAGTTTTAGGGCCAGGGATCAGGAGACCCAGTACTTC

V gene: TRBV19
clone size: once
D gene: TRBD1
J gene: TRBJ2-3
CDR3 protein: CASSIGQGTDTQYF
CDR3 DNA: TGTGCCAGTAGTATAGGACAGGGAACAGATACGCAGTATTTT

V gene: TRBV18
clone size: -
D gene: -
J gene: TRBJ1-1
CDR3 protein: CASSPGIGLNTEAFF
CDR3 DNA: TGTGCCAGCTCACCAGGAATAGGTCTAAACACTGAAGCTTTCTTT

V gene: TRBV28
clone size: -
D gene: -
J gene: TRBJ1-2
CDR3 protein: CASSSQGYYGYTF
CDR3 DNA: TGTGCCAGCAGTTCCCAGGGGTACTATGGCTACACCTTC

V gene: TRBV19
clone size: few
D gene: -
J gene: TRBJ1-1
CDR3 protein: CASNDPVGVNTEAFF
CDR3 DNA: TGTGCCAGTAATGACCCCGTAGGAGTGAACACTGAAGCTTTCTTT

V gene: TRBV11-2
clone size: -
D gene: TRBD2
J gene: TRBJ2-5
CDR3 protein: CASSLGAAAGVRETQYF
CDR3 DNA: TGTGCCAGCAGCTTAGGGGCCGCGGCGGGAGTAAGGGAGACCCAGTACTTC

V gene: TRBV27
clone size: -
D gene: -
J gene: TRBJ1-1
CDR3 protein: CASSLSPLTSEAFF
CDR3 DNA: TGTGCCAGCAGTTTATCACCCTTGACGTCAGAAGCTTTCTTT

V gene: TRBV11-1
clone size: -
D gene: -
J gene: TRBJ2-2
CDR3 protein: CASSSTSSGELFF
CDR3 DNA: TGTGCCAGCAGCTCGACCAGTAGCGGGGAGCTGTTTTTT

V gene: TRBV6-6
clone size: -
D gene: TRBD1
J gene: TRBJ1-2
CDR3 protein: CASMRTGTNYGYTF
CDR3 DNA: TGTGCCAGCATGAGGACAGGGACTAACTATGGCTACACCTTC

V gene: TRBV18
clone size: few
D gene: -
J gene: TRBJ1-1
CDR3 protein: CASSLAGVNTEAFF
CDR3 DNA: TGTGCCAGCTCACTCGCAGGGGTGAACACTGAAGCTTTCTTT

V gene: TRBV3-1/TRBV3-2
clone size: -
D gene: TRBD2
J gene: TRBJ2-2
CDR3 protein: CASSQDLAGVGGELFF
CDR3 DNA: TGTGCCAGCAGCCAAGATCTAGCGGGAGTCGGTGGGGAGCTGTTTTTT

V gene: TRBV7-9
clone size: -
D gene: TRBD1
J gene: TRBJ1-5
CDR3 protein: CASSLAGQGGNQPQHF
CDR3 DNA: TGTGCCAGCAGCCTAGCTGGACAGGGGGGCAATCAGCCCCAGCATTTT

V gene: TRBV3-1/TRBV3-2
clone size: -
D gene: -
J gene: TRBJ2-2
CDR3 protein: CASSQETPGELFF
CDR3 DNA: TGTGCCAGCAGCCAAGAGACCCCCGGGGAGCTGTTTTTT

V gene: TRBV12-5
clone size: -
D gene: TRBD2
J gene: TRBJ2-3
CDR3 protein: CASGPGLADPSTDTQYF
CDR3 DNA: TGTGCTAGTGGCCCGGGACTAGCGGATCCGAGCACAGATACGCAGTATTTT

V gene: TRBV18
clone size: -
D gene: -
J gene: TRBJ2-7
CDR3 protein: CASSSLYAGTPEFGQYF
CDR3 DNA: TGTGCCAGCTCATCATTATATGCCGGGACACCAGAGTTCGGGCAGTACTTC

V gene: TRBV19
clone size: -
D gene: -
J gene: TRBJ1-3
CDR3 protein: CASISGGSGNTIYF
CDR3 DNA: TGTGCCAGTATTTCGGGGGGCTCTGGAAACACCATATATTTT

V gene: TRBV2
clone size: -
D gene: -
J gene: TRBJ2-3
CDR3 protein: CASLWTSTDTQYF
CDR3 DNA: TGTGCCAGCCTATGGACTAGCACAGATACGCAGTATTTT

V gene: TRBV27
clone size: -
D gene: TRBD2
J gene: TRBJ2-3
CDR3 protein: CASRTHSGSTDTQYF
CDR3 DNA: TGTGCCAGCAGGACCCATAGCGGGAGCACAGATACGCAGTATTTT

V gene: TRBV19
clone size: -
D gene: TRBD1
J gene: TRBJ1-2
CDR3 protein: CASRTGVELEGYTF
CDR3 DNA: TGTGCCAGCCGGACAGGGGTCGAATTAGAGGGCTACACCTTC

V gene: TRBV9
clone size: -
D gene: TRBD2
J gene: TRBJ2-3
CDR3 protein: CASSVEGAGFSTDTQYF
CDR3 DNA: TGTGCCAGCAGCGTAGAAGGAGCGGGATTTAGCACAGATACGCAGTATTTT

V gene: TRBV5-6
clone size: -
D gene: -
J gene: TRBJ2-5
CDR3 protein: CASSPFLSLEETQYF
CDR3 DNA: TGTGCCAGCTCCCCATTCCTGTCCCTAGAAGAGACCCAGTACTTC

V gene: TRBV5-8
clone size: few
D gene: -
J gene: TRBJ1-1
CDR3 protein: CASTRMSEAFF
CDR3 DNA: TGTGCCAGCACCCGGATGTCCGAAGCTTTCTTT

V gene: TRBV4-2
clone size: -
D gene: -
J gene: TRBJ2-7
CDR3 protein: CASSQELGGNYEQYF
CDR3 DNA: TGTGCCAGCAGCCAAGAATTGGGCGGGAACTACGAGCAGTACTTC

V gene: TRBV9
clone size: -
D gene: -
J gene: TRBJ1-1
CDR3 protein: CASSVVPGNTEAFF
CDR3 DNA: TGTGCCAGCAGCGTAGTCCCAGGAAACACTGAAGCTTTCTTT

V gene: TRBV6-2/TRBV6-3
clone size: -
D gene: TRBD1
J gene: TRBJ1-5
CDR3 protein: CASSPSGQGARQPQHF
CDR3 DNA: TGTGCCAGCAGCCCTTCAGGACAGGGGGCTAGGCAGCCCCAGCATTTT

V gene: TRBV3-1/TRBV3-2
clone size: once
D gene: -
J gene: TRBJ1-2
CDR3 protein: CASSHPDVKGKYGYTF
CDR3 DNA: TGTGCCAGCAGCCACCCGGACGTGAAGGGGAAATATGGCTACACCTTC

V gene: TRBV14
clone size: -
D gene: -
J gene: TRBJ2-5
CDR3 protein: CASSQGFQGGETQYF
CDR3 DNA: TGTGCCAGCAGCCAAGGGTTCCAGGGAGGAGAGACCCAGTACTTC

V gene: TRBV2
clone size: -
D gene: -
J gene: TRBJ2-3
CDR3 protein: CASRGGSTDTQYF
CDR3 DNA: TGTGCCAGCCGTGGTGGGAGCACAGATACGCAGTATTTT

V gene: TRBV12-3/TRBV12-4
clone size: few
D gene: -
J gene: TRBJ2-2
CDR3 protein: CASSPTYTGELFF
CDR3 DNA: TGTGCCAGCAGTCCCACTTACACCGGGGAGCTGTTTTTT

V gene: TRBV29-1
clone size: -
D gene: -
J gene: TRBJ2-7
CDR3 protein: CSVELGTSSYEQYF
CDR3 DNA: TGCAGCGTTGAATTAGGGACCTCATCCTACGAGCAGTACTTC

V gene: TRBV7-8
clone size: -
D gene: -
J gene: TRBJ1-1
CDR3 protein: CASSLHGGNTEAFF
CDR3 DNA: TGTGCCAGCAGCTTGCACGGGGGGAACACTGAAGCTTTCTTT

V gene: TRBV4-2
clone size: -
D gene: -
J gene: TRBJ1-2
CDR3 protein: CASSRPPDGTLYGYTF
CDR3 DNA: TGTGCCAGCAGCCGCCCCCCGGACGGAACACTCTATGGCTACACCTTC

V gene: TRBV29-1
clone size: once
D gene: -
J gene: TRBJ2-7
CDR3 protein: CSVVYGSYEQYF
CDR3 DNA: TGCAGCGTTGTCTATGGTTCCTACGAGCAGTACTTC

V gene: TRBV28
clone size: -
D gene: -
J gene: TRBJ1-5
CDR3 protein: CASTLSGWNQPQHF
CDR3 DNA: TGTGCCAGCACCCTATCGGGGTGGAATCAGCCCCAGCATTTT

V gene: TRBV5-1
clone size: -
D gene: TRBD1
J gene: TRBJ2-5
CDR3 protein: CASSGRGQGETQYF
CDR3 DNA: TGCGCCAGCAGCGGCCGGGGACAGGGGGAGACCCAGTACTTC

V gene: TRBV6-5
clone size: -
D gene: TRBD1
J gene: TRBJ1-2
CDR3 protein: CASSHGTAANYGYTF
CDR3 DNA: TGTGCCAGCAGCCACGGGACAGCCGCTAACTATGGCTACACCTTC